These 2 T cell receptor beta chains came from one sample sequenced in a study of T cell responses to AZD1222 COVID-19 vaccine (dated by TCRdb to the early 2020s). The library was generated by the immunoSEQ multiplex PCR assay. The table was pulled from immuneACCESS by TCRdb, which kept in-frame rearrangements only. Such tables lose some clones; where checked, under half of the loss comes from unresolved V genes, and the rest has no known cause. This sample has under 150,000 clones in its table, and around 91% of those were observed once. The top ten clonotypes cover about 9.4% of the sample. The sample's time point label, decoded: about 28 days (+/-7) after the second vaccine dose. This specimen consisted of peripheral blood, obtained 28 days after the second AZD1222 dose. The source is an adult who received the AZD1222 COVID-19 vaccine.

The chain uses TRBV3-1 (or the pseudogene TRBV3-2) and TRBJ2-5; D not resolved. The ends were cut back, 0 bases at V and 5 bases at J, with 4 bases in the middle. From germline, CDR1 is LGHDT and CDR2 YNNKEL (reference sequence). The CDR3 totals 12 residues. The CDR3 nucleotides are TGTGCCAGCAGCCAAGATCGCGAGACCCAGTACTTC. This gives the protein CASSQDRETQYF.

This chain links TRBV7-2 with TRBJ1-4; D uncertain. Germline lookup yields CDR1 SGHTA and CDR2 FQGNSA. This CDR3 is built from 15 residues. Trimming took 0 bases from V and 4 from J, leaving 9 bases between them. DNA for the CDR3: TGTGCCAGCAGCTTAGCGACGGGCCTTAATGAAAAACTGTTTTTT. Protein sequence: CASSLATGLNEKLFF.